This T cell receptor (beta chain) was documented in a study of blood T cell repertoires in COVID-19 (dated by TCRdb to 2018 to 2020). In terms of the full investigation: Collaborator samples came from the United States, Italy and Spain and covered acute and convalescent phases of COVID-19. The dataset comprised deeply sampled blood TCRbeta repertoires from subjects exposed to, actively infected with, or recovered from COVID-19. The material from the prospective study consisted of cDNA or gDNA derived from T cells, B-cell-depleted T cells, or PBMCs. The repertoires were released in a freely available public database intended as a resource for research on the immune response to SARS-CoV-2. The samples were drawn from the first 160 participants of the ongoing ImmuneRACE study and from over a thousand subjects provided by 6 global collaborators. Where HLA class I and class II types were available, the types were taken from metadata supplied by the sample provider, not from assay-based typing. The sample metadata nearly always contained a de-identified subject ID, COVID-19 status, age in years and sex. The study at large found these results: The quantity of clinical and demographic metadata differed by source and by participant and was supplied without curation.

TCRbeta CDR3 regions were amplified from genomic DNA using the immunoSEQ Assay, a bias-controlled multiplex PCR. The original pipeline was this. The number of nucleated cells in each sample was estimated by amplification of reference gene primers within the assay. Sequence reads were collapsed and filtered to measure the absolute abundance of every unique TCRbeta CDR3 rearrangement. For each sample, productive Simpson clonality was calculated as the square root of Simpson's diversity index over productive rearrangements. The table comes from immuneACCESS by way of TCRdb, which keeps in-frame sequences with V and J called. Part of the clones is missing from these tables; in studies checked, under half for an unresolved V gene and the rest for unknown reasons. The V and J calls and the clone size are those of that table, but D and trimming were determined from the DNA. For this sample the table gives about 180,000 clones, of which around 89% were detected only once. The ten largest make up 4% to 5% of the sample.

The collaborating institutions used their own protocols to collect whole blood in K2EDTA tubes. For TCRbeta analysis, collaborators shipped samples as frozen whole blood, isolated PBMCs, or DNA extracted from either of those sample types. About this clone itself: Its antigen has not been determined. No per-base quality is available; no much larger clone lies one base away.

The CDR3, from cysteine to phenylalanine, totals 15 residues. CDR3 DNA only is kept here, 45 bases in frame from base 1. As encoded in the germline V gene, CDR1 is SGHRS while CDR2 is YFSETQ. V is clipped by 0 bases and J by 0 bases, and the sequence between their germline boundaries is 7 bases long. Sequencing input: peripheral blood. The chain links TRBV5-1 with TRBJ2-1; the D gene identity is not certain. This clonotype was obtained from a woman aged 25 to 39 with acute or convalescent COVID-19. The DNA sequence is given as TGCGCCAGCAGCTTGGGCGAAAGCTCCTACAATGAGCAGTTCTTC. Its amino acids are CASSLGESSYNEQFF.